Listed below are T cell receptor beta chains from one sample, sequenced in a study of human T cells and chemical hapten exposure. TCRdb processed the RACE reads anew with MiXCR; each CDR3 protein has one entry. The sample has more than 35,000 distinct CDR3 sequences; 3.7% are singletons. The sequenced material came from whole blood. Receptors were obtained from a human donor in good health. Some clones in this sample may be carry-over from other donors' samples. Both conserved end residues are part of each CDR3. The D gene is left open where the match is weak. Clone size is not always given. Where it is, it says once, few, many or a class for expanded clones.

cdr3_aa	cdr3_nt	v_call	clone_size	j_call	d_call	cdr3_length
CASIPRGVTEAFF	TGTGCCAGCATCCCACGGGGAGTTACTGAAGCTTTCTTT	TRBV28	few	TRBJ1-1	-	13
CASSLDPAPSGRDNEQFF	TGCGCCAGCAGCTTGGACCCTGCTCCCTCCGGGAGGGACAATGAGCAGTTCTTC	TRBV5-1	many	TRBJ2-1	TRBD2	18
CASSQSGPGGYTF	TGTGCCAGCAGCCAATCAGGGCCCGGCGGCTACACCTTC	TRBV4-2	-	TRBJ1-2	-	13
CASSATYEQYF	TGTGCCAGCAGTGCGACCTACGAGCAGTACTTC	TRBV12-3/TRBV12-4	-	TRBJ2-7	-	11
CASSPQISNQPQHF	TGTGCCAGCAGTCCACAGATTAGCAATCAGCCCCAGCATTTT	TRBV2	many	TRBJ1-5	-	14
CASSPDRAREQYF	TGCGCCAGCAGCCCCGACAGGGCACGCGAGCAGTACTTC	TRBV5-1	many	TRBJ2-7	TRBD1	13
CASSVGMLAEYNEQFF	TGTGCCAGCAGCGTAGGGATGCTAGCGGAGTACAATGAGCAGTTCTTC	TRBV9	many	TRBJ2-1	TRBD2	16
CAISIYGDSSYNEQFF	TGTGCCATCAGTATTTATGGGGACTCATCCTACAATGAGCAGTTCTTC	TRBV10-3	few	TRBJ2-1	-	16
CASSRLAGAYNEQFF	TGTGCCAGCAGTAGACTAGCGGGTGCCTACAATGAGCAGTTCTTC	TRBV2	many	TRBJ2-1	TRBD2	15
CASSRLAESSYNEQFF	TGCGCCAGCAGCCGTCTAGCGGAGAGCTCCTACAATGAGCAGTTCTTC	TRBV4-1	many	TRBJ2-1	TRBD2	16
CASSRLQGANTDTQYF	TGTGCCAGCAGCCGATTACAGGGGGCCAATACAGATACGCAGTATTTT	TRBV3-1	many	TRBJ2-3	TRBD1	16
CASSGVSGIELQYF	TGTGCCAGCAGCGGCGTTAGCGGAATCGAGCTGCAGTACTTC	TRBV3-1	many	TRBJ2-7	-	14
CSVPGAGILYGYTF	TGCAGCGTGCCCGGGGCAGGCATTCTCTATGGCTACACCTTC	TRBV29-1	-	TRBJ1-2	-	14
CASTPSRDISYEQYF	TGTGCCAGTACCCCCAGCCGGGACATCTCCTACGAGCAGTACTTC	TRBV19	-	TRBJ2-7	-	15
CASSVSGNTGELFF	TGTGCCAGCAGCGTAAGCGGGAACACCGGGGAGCTGTTTTTT	TRBV6-2/TRBV6-3	few	TRBJ2-2	-	14
CASSESPRTLEAFF	TGTGCCAGCAGTGAATCCCCCCGGACACTTGAGGCTTTCTTT	TRBV2	-	TRBJ1-1	-	14
CASSLAGLAKETQYF	TGTGCCAGCAGCCTTGCGGGACTAGCGAAAGAGACCCAGTACTTC	TRBV7-9	many	TRBJ2-5	TRBD2	15
CASSYGVASGQETQYF	TGTGCCAGCAGTTACGGGGTCGCTAGCGGGCAAGAGACCCAGTACTTC	TRBV6-2/TRBV6-3	few	TRBJ2-5	TRBD2	16
CASSPTWAPSADTQYF	TGTGCCAGCAGTCCCACATGGGCCCCCAGCGCAGATACGCAGTATTTT	TRBV28	many	TRBJ2-3	-	16
CASTVSRTSAYSYEQYF	TGTGCCAGCACCGTAAGTAGGACTAGCGCGTACTCCTACGAGCAGTACTTC	TRBV6-5	many	TRBJ2-7	TRBD2	17
CASAPNQETQYF	TGTGCCTCCGCACCCAACCAAGAGACCCAGTACTTC	TRBV30	many	TRBJ2-5	-	12
CATEGSSYNEQFF	TGTGCCACCGAAGGTAGTTCCTACAATGAGCAGTTCTTC	TRBV12-3/TRBV12-4	many	TRBJ2-1	-	13
CASSPPEELAGPFAYEQYF	TGTGCCAGCTCACCCCCGGAGGAACTAGCGGGACCATTTGCCTACGAGCAGTACTTC	TRBV18	many	TRBJ2-7	TRBD2	19
CASSLGTPGADTQYF	TGTGCCAGCAGCTTAGGCACCCCCGGTGCAGATACGCAGTATTTT	TRBV7-9	many	TRBJ2-3	-	15
CASSPPTLRQPQHF	TGTGCCAGCAGTCCCCCAACCCTTAGGCAGCCCCAGCATTTT	TRBV28	many	TRBJ1-5	-	14
CSVLGLESYEQYF	TGCAGCGTTTTAGGACTAGAGTCCTACGAGCAGTACTTC	TRBV29-1	many	TRBJ2-7	TRBD2	13
CSVEGSSGEYEQYF	TGCAGCGTTGAAGGATCCAGCGGGGAGTACGAGCAGTACTTC	TRBV29-1	many	TRBJ2-7	TRBD2	14
CASSIFGSGELFF	TGTGCCAGTAGTATCTTCGGGTCCGGGGAGCTGTTTTTT	TRBV19	many	TRBJ2-2	-	13
CASSLFGSFNEQFF	TGTGCCAGCAGTTTATTCGGCAGCTTTAATGAGCAGTTCTTC	TRBV12-3/TRBV12-4	many	TRBJ2-1	-	14
CASSFWRTDYGEQYF	TGTGCCAGCAGTTTTTGGCGGACAGACTACGGCGAGCAGTACTTC	TRBV28	once	TRBJ2-7	-	15
CASGLVFGPPEAFF	TGTGCTAGTGGTTTGGTATTTGGGCCCCCTGAAGCTTTCTTT	TRBV12-5	many	TRBJ1-1	-	14
CASSEGFSGRDYEQYF	TGTGCCAGCAGTGAAGGTTTTAGCGGCAGGGACTACGAGCAGTACTTC	TRBV6-1	-	TRBJ2-7	-	16
CASSRTSGRGEQYF	TGTGCCAGCAGCCGAACTAGCGGAAGAGGCGAGCAGTACTTC	TRBV3-1	many	TRBJ2-7	TRBD2	14
CASSYSIGGSPYGYTF	TGTGCCAGCAGTTACTCGATTGGAGGGTCCCCCTATGGCTACACCTTC	TRBV6-5	-	TRBJ1-2	-	16
CASSLAQPWRETQYF	TGCGCCAGCAGCTTGGCCCAACCCTGGCGAGAGACCCAGTACTTC	TRBV5-1	many	TRBJ2-5	-	15
CASTRGLDEYSGANVLTF	TGTGCCAGCACCCGTGGTTTAGACGAATACTCTGGGGCCAACGTCCTGACTTTC	TRBV7-9	few	TRBJ2-6	-	18
CASSMTGGSDTQYF	TGTGCCAGCAGCATGACAGGGGGATCAGATACGCAGTATTTT	TRBV7-3	few	TRBJ2-3	TRBD1	14
CASSQGRRAQYF	TGTGCCAGCAGCCAAGGGAGGCGGGCCCAGTACTTC	TRBV4-2	many	TRBJ2-5	-	12
CATTSDPFQTDTQYF	TGTGCCACGACCTCTGACCCGTTCCAGACAGATACGCAGTATTTT	TRBV28	few	TRBJ2-3	-	15
CAITGLASLNEQFF	TGTGCCATCACCGGACTAGCGTCGTTGAATGAGCAGTTCTTC	TRBV10-3	many	TRBJ2-1	TRBD2	14
CASSFRGGIEADTQYF	TGTGCCAGCAGTTTCCGGGGGGGGATCGAAGCAGATACGCAGTATTTT	TRBV27	many	TRBJ2-3	TRBD2	16
CASSLRSGSTEAFF	TGCGCCAGCAGCTTGCGCTCCGGGTCCACTGAAGCTTTCTTT	TRBV5-1	-	TRBJ1-1	-	14
CASSGPAGGSYNEQFF	TGTGCCAGCAGCGGCCCAGCGGGGGGATCATACAATGAGCAGTTCTTC	TRBV9	many	TRBJ2-1	TRBD2	16
CASSIDLGRNTEAFF	TGTGCCAGTAGTATAGATCTTGGGCGTAACACTGAAGCTTTCTTT	TRBV19	many	TRBJ1-1	-	15
CASSLASAGVGYTF	TGTGCCAGCAGTTTAGCATCGGCAGGGGTGGGCTACACCTTC	TRBV12-3/TRBV12-4	many	TRBJ1-2	-	14
CASSRGTNYGYTF	TGTGCCAGCAGTCGCGGGACCAACTATGGCTACACCTTC	TRBV25-1	medium-sized	TRBJ1-2	-	13
CASLERFAGPPEEETQYF	TGTGCCAGCCTCGAACGGTTTGCGGGACCGCCGGAGGAAGAGACCCAGTACTTC	TRBV6-6	many	TRBJ2-5	-	18
CSARVGLNTGELFF	TGCAGTGCTAGAGTGGGACTCAACACCGGGGAGCTGTTTTTT	TRBV20-1	many	TRBJ2-2	-	14
CASSLIGETQYF	TGTGCCAGCAGCTTAATCGGGGAGACCCAGTACTTC	TRBV7-6	-	TRBJ2-5	-	12
CASSAQPGATEAFF	TGCGCCAGCAGCGCGCAACCGGGGGCGACTGAAGCTTTCTTT	TRBV5-1	few	TRBJ1-1	-	14
CATSDLGTRDGPQHF	TGTGCCACCAGTGACCTAGGTACCAGGGATGGGCCCCAGCATTTT	TRBV24-1	-	TRBJ1-5	-	15
CSARAWRRGLDQPQHF	TGCAGTGCTAGAGCGTGGCGGCGGGGTCTCGATCAGCCCCAGCATTTT	TRBV20-1	many	TRBJ1-5	-	16
CASSSWEGRAFF	TGTGCCAGCAGTTCTTGGGAGGGTAGGGCTTTCTTT	TRBV6-5	-	TRBJ1-1	-	12
CASSDPTDTQYF	TGTGCCAGCAGCGACCCCACAGATACGCAGTATTTT	TRBV9	many	TRBJ2-3	-	12
CASRPPGLAGPTEQFF	TGTGCCAGCAGACCCCCTGGACTAGCGGGACCCACTGAGCAGTTCTTC	TRBV7-2	many	TRBJ2-1	TRBD2	16
CASSSPGARTGELFF	TGTGCCAGCAGTTCCCCAGGGGCGCGTACCGGGGAGCTGTTTTTT	TRBV12-3/TRBV12-4	many	TRBJ2-2	-	15
CASSFLQGAGDYTF	TGTGCCAGCAGTTTCCTGCAGGGGGCCGGGGACTACACCTTC	TRBV27	few	TRBJ1-2	TRBD1	14
CASSDLGPGSYGYTF	TGCGCCAGCAGTGATCTGGGGCCAGGTTCCTATGGCTACACCTTC	TRBV10-2	-	TRBJ1-2	-	15
CASSSGQVNTGELFF	TGCGCCAGCAGCTCCGGACAGGTTAACACCGGGGAGCTGTTTTTT	TRBV5-1	many	TRBJ2-2	TRBD1	15